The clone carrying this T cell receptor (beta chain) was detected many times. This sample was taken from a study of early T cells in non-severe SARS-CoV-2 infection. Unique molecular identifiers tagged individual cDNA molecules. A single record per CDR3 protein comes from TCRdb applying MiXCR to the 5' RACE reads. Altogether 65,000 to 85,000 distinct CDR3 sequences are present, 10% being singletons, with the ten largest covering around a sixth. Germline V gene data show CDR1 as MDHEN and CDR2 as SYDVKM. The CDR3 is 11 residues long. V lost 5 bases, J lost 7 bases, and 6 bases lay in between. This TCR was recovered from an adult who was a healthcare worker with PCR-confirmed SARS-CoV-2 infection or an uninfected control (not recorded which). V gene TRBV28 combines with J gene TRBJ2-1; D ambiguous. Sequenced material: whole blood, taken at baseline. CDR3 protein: CASSTVNEQFF. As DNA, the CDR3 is TGTGCCAGCAGTACTGTAAATGAGCAGTTCTTC.